The rows below give T cell receptor beta chains drawn from one sample of a study of T cells in Graves' hyperthyroidism and ophthalmopathy. TCRdb passed the multiplex PCR reads through MiXCR, listing each CDR3 protein once. This sample has hundreds of thousands of distinct CDR3 sequences, with 45% found just once. Input material: peripheral blood or thyroid tissue (not recorded which). The receptors shown here come from an adult man with Graves' disease, either hyperthyroidism or ophthalmopathy (not recorded which). Each CDR3 is given with its conserved first and last residue. Fields, in order: J gene, D gene, V gene, clone size, CDR3 DNA, CDR3 protein. D genes are given only for firm matches. Size values are once, few and many counts, or a class for expanded clones, and some rows have none.

J gene: TRBJ2-3; D gene: TRBD1; V gene: TRBV19; clone size: .; CDR3 DNA: TGTGCCAGCAGATCGACAGGGACCAGTATCACAGATACGCAGTATTTT; CDR3 protein: CASRSTGTSITDTQYF
J gene: TRBJ1-4; D gene: TRBD1; V gene: TRBV20-1; clone size: many; CDR3 DNA: TGCAGTGCGCCTCGACAGGGGGTCGATGAAAAACTGTTTTTT; CDR3 protein: CSAPRQGVDEKLFF
J gene: TRBJ1-1; D gene: TRBD1; V gene: TRBV20-1; clone size: .; CDR3 DNA: TGCAGTGCTAGAGACCCGAGTAGGACAGGGCCAGCTTTCTTT; CDR3 protein: CSARDPSRTGPAFF
J gene: TRBJ1-5; D gene: TRBD1; V gene: TRBV20-1; clone size: few; CDR3 DNA: TGCAGTGCTAGGAATATATGGGACAGGGGGCGAGAAAATCAGCCCCAGCATTTT; CDR3 protein: CSARNIWDRGRENQPQHF
J gene: TRBJ1-1; D gene: TRBD1; V gene: TRBV2; clone size: .; CDR3 DNA: TGTGCCAGCAGCACCGACAGGGGTGGCGCTTTCTTT; CDR3 protein: CASSTDRGGAFF
J gene: TRBJ2-7; D gene: .; V gene: TRBV7-9; clone size: once; CDR3 DNA: TGTGCCAGCAGCTTCCGGGACATAAACTCCTACGAGCAGTACTTC; CDR3 protein: CASSFRDINSYEQYF
J gene: TRBJ1-2; D gene: TRBD1; V gene: TRBV5-8; clone size: few; CDR3 DNA: TGTGCCAGCAGCTTCAGGACAGGGGCTGGCTACACCTTC; CDR3 protein: CASSFRTGAGYTF
J gene: TRBJ1-6; D gene: .; V gene: TRBV10-3; clone size: .; CDR3 DNA: TGTGCCATCAGTGAGTTCCGCGACATCAATAATTCACCCCTCCACTTT; CDR3 protein: CAISEFRDINNSPLHF
J gene: TRBJ1-4; D gene: .; V gene: TRBV7-9; clone size: .; CDR3 DNA: TGTGCCAGCAGTCAGCCTCCTGGGGGTTTGAGTGAAAAACTGTTTTTT; CDR3 protein: CASSQPPGGLSEKLFF
J gene: TRBJ2-7; D gene: .; V gene: TRBV7-3; clone size: .; CDR3 DNA: TGTGCCAGCAGCCCTAAACTAGTCGCCGAGCAGTACTTC; CDR3 protein: CASSPKLVAEQYF
J gene: TRBJ1-4; D gene: .; V gene: TRBV12-3/TRBV12-4; clone size: few; CDR3 DNA: TGTGCCAGCACGCTGACCGGCACTAATGAAAAACTGTTTTTT; CDR3 protein: CASTLTGTNEKLFF
J gene: TRBJ2-6; D gene: .; V gene: TRBV24-1; clone size: many; CDR3 DNA: TGTGCCACCAGTGGTTCTTGGGCGCGTGGGGCCAACGTCCTGACTTTC; CDR3 protein: CATSGSWARGANVLTF
J gene: TRBJ1-5; D gene: .; V gene: TRBV7-9; clone size: once; CDR3 DNA: TGTGCCTGCAGCGGATCAGTCGGGGAGTCTCAGCCCCAGCATTTT; CDR3 protein: CACSGSVGESQPQHF
J gene: TRBJ2-5; D gene: .; V gene: TRBV7-9; clone size: .; CDR3 DNA: TGTGCCAGCAGCTTATCCTTCGGGTCGGAGACCCAGTACTTC; CDR3 protein: CASSLSFGSETQYF
J gene: TRBJ1-5; D gene: .; V gene: TRBV4-1; clone size: .; CDR3 DNA: TGCGCCAGCAGCCAAGATCTCGGGGAGTGGATTTGGCCCCAGCATTTT; CDR3 protein: CASSQDLGEWIWPQHF
J gene: TRBJ1-2; D gene: .; V gene: TRBV10-3; clone size: once; CDR3 DNA: TGTGCCATCAGTGAGGACCGGTCCTATGGCTACACCTTC; CDR3 protein: CAISEDRSYGYTF
J gene: TRBJ2-3; D gene: TRBD1; V gene: TRBV2; clone size: once; CDR3 DNA: TGTGCCGGAGGACAGGGCCCAGATACGCAGTATTTT; CDR3 protein: CAGGQGPDTQYF
J gene: TRBJ1-1; D gene: .; V gene: TRBV9; clone size: few; CDR3 DNA: TGTGCCAGCAGTGAATGGACCGGGGTCACTGAAGCTTTCTTT; CDR3 protein: CASSEWTGVTEAFF
J gene: TRBJ2-2; D gene: TRBD1; V gene: TRBV9; clone size: .; CDR3 DNA: TGTGCCAGCAGCGTGATAGGACAGGGGGCATTGACCGGGGAGCTGTTTTTT; CDR3 protein: CASSVIGQGALTGELFF
J gene: TRBJ1-2; D gene: .; V gene: TRBV19; clone size: few; CDR3 DNA: TGTGCCAGTAGTAGGGGGGAGTCAATGAAGGAGGATGGCTACACCTTC; CDR3 protein: CASSRGESMKEDGYTF
J gene: TRBJ2-7; D gene: TRBD2; V gene: TRBV29-1; clone size: .; CDR3 DNA: TGCAGCGTTGTGCTAGCGGGAGAAGAGCAGTACTTC; CDR3 protein: CSVVLAGEEQYF
J gene: TRBJ1-5; D gene: .; V gene: TRBV24-1; clone size: .; CDR3 DNA: TGTGCCAGCACCCCTGCGGGGGGGCCCAATCAGCCCCAGCATTTT; CDR3 protein: CASTPAGGPNQPQHF
J gene: TRBJ2-5; D gene: .; V gene: TRBV10-3; clone size: few; CDR3 DNA: TGTGCCAGCAGTTACTCGGTTCCGGGGGGCATTCAAGAGACCCAGTACTTC; CDR3 protein: CASSYSVPGGIQETQYF
J gene: TRBJ2-5; D gene: .; V gene: TRBV15; clone size: once; CDR3 DNA: TGTGCCACCAGCAGAGAGGATAAATCGGAACAAGAGACCCAGTACTTC; CDR3 protein: CATSREDKSEQETQYF
J gene: TRBJ1-1; D gene: TRBD1; V gene: TRBV7-9; clone size: .; CDR3 DNA: TGTGCCAGCAGCGTATACAGGGGGGGGACTGAAGCTTTCTTT; CDR3 protein: CASSVYRGGTEAFF